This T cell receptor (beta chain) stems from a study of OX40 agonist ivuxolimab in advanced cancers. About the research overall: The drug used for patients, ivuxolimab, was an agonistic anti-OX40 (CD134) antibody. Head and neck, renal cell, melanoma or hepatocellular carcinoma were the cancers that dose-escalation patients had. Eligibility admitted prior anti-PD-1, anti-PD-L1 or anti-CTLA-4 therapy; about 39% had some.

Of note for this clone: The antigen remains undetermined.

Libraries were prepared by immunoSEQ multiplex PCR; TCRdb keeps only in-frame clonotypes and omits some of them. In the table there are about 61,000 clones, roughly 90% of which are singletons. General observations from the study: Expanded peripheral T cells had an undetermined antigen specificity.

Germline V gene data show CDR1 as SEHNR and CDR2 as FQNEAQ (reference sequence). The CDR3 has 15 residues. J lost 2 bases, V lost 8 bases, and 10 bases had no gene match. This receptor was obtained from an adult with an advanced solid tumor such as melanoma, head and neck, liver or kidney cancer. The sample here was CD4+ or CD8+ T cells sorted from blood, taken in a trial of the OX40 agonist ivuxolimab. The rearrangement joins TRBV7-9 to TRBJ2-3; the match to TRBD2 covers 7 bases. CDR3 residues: CASSGGGRSTDTQYF. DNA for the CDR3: TGTGCCAGCTCTGGGGGGGGAAGGTCCACAGATACGCAGTATTTT.